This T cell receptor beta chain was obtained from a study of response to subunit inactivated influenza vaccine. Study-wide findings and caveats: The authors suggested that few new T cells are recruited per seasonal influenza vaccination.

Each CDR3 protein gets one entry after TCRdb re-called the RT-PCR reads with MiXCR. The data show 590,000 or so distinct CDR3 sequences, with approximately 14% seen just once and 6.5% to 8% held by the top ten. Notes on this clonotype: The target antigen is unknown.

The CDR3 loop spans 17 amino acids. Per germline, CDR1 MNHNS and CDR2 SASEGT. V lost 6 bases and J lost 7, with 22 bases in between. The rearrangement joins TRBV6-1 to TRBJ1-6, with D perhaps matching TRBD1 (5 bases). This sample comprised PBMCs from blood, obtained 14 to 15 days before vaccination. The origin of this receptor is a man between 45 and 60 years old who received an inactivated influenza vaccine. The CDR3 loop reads CASSQTGGFIFNSPLHF. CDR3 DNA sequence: TGTGCCAGCAGCCAAACGGGGGGGTTCATTTTCAATTCACCCCTCCACTTT.